A single sample is the source of the 8 T cell receptor beta chains below, sequenced in a study of blood T cell repertoires in COVID-19. Some clones are missing from TCRdb's copy, which holds only in-frame ones; the method was immunoSEQ multiplex PCR. The profile shows over 150,000 clones, roughly nine tenths of them singletons. Sequences were obtained from peripheral blood. Receptor source: a man over 45 with acute or convalescent COVID-19.

V usage is TRBV18 and J usage is TRBJ2-1, with a possible D match to TRBD2 (5 bases). Germline V gives CDR1 KGHSH, CDR2 LQKENI. The CDR3 totals 15 residues. Trimming removed 1 base at V and 1 base at J, with 8 bases between. CDR3 sequence: CASSPQTGSYNEQFF. The DNA for the CDR3 is TGTGCCAGCTCACCACAGACGGGGTCCTACAATGAGCAGTTCTTC.

The count of this clone is one. V and J are TRBV4-1 and TRBJ2-1; 7 bases fit TRBD2. V lost 2 bases to trimming and J lost 4 bases; unmatched junction nucleotides: 5. The CDR3 consists of 15 residues. Looked up from germline, CDR1 is MGHRA and CDR2 is YSYEKL. Here the CDR3 DNA reads TGCGCCAGCAGCCAAACCCTAGCGGCATACAATGAGCAGTTCTTC. Protein product: CASSQTLAAYNEQFF.

This chain joins TRBV2 and TRBJ1-2, with 8 bases matching TRBD1. Trimming removed 4 bases from V and 7 bases from J; junction bases left unmatched: 11. Looked up from germline, CDR1 is SNHLY and CDR2 is FYNNEI. This CDR3 region has 15 residues. The DNA for the CDR3 is TGTGCCAGCAGTGCAATCAGGGGGCTACGGCTTGGCTACACCTTC. Protein product: CASSAIRGLRLGYTF.

The gene calls are TRBV6-5 and TRBJ2-2, with TRBD1 as a possible D gene (5 bases). This CDR3 has 15 amino acids. Trimming removed 11 bases from V and 0 bases from J, with 16 bases in between. The germline CDR1 and CDR2 sequences are MNHEY and SVGAGI. CDR3: CAGSLRQTNTGELFF. The CDR3 bases are TGTGCCGGATCTCTTAGACAGACGAACACCGGGGAGCTGTTTTTT.

The V and J genes are TRBV5-1 and TRBJ2-2; 8 nucleotides line up with TRBD1. J was trimmed by 6 bases and V by 0 bases; bases with no gene match: 7. This CDR3 is built from 16 residues. The germline V gene encodes CDR1 SGHRS and CDR2 YFSETQ. CDR3 amino acids: CASSLGTGLYSGELFF. The DNA of the CDR3 is TGCGCCAGCAGCTTGGGGACAGGGTTGTATTCCGGGGAGCTGTTTTTT. Together with reference TRBV5-1 and TRBJ2-2, the CDR3 gives the full variable domain: KAGVTQTPRYLIKTRGQQVTLSCSPISGHRSVSWYQQTPGQGLQFLFEYFSETQRNKGNFPGRFSGRQFSNSRSEMNVSTLELGDSALYLCASSLGTGLYSGELFFGEGSRLTVL.

The chain carries TRBV28 and TRBJ1-5; a weak D match, TRBD1 (5 bases). This CDR3 has 14 residues. V gave up 10 bases and J gave up 8 bases, with 21 bases separating them. Germline loops: CDR1 MDHEN, CDR2 SYDVKM. CDR3 coding DNA: TGTGCCACCGCGGGGGGGATCCGAATTGAGCCCCAGCATTTT. It yields the protein CATAGGIRIEPQHF.

This chain links TRBV4-3 with TRBJ2-1; 7 nucleotides line up with TRBD2. V lost 0 bases and J lost 3; bases outside the gene matches: 8. Germline lookup yields CDR1 LGHNA and CDR2 YSLEER. This CDR3 region has 17 residues. CDR3 DNA: TGCGCCAGCAGCCAAGACTGGGGGGGGTTCAACTACAATGAGCAGTTCTTC. Translating it yields CASSQDWGGFNYNEQFF.

This chain connects TRBV2 to TRBJ2-3; the D gene is possibly TRBD2 (5 bases). The CDR3 covers 13 residues. V was cut by 6 bases and J by 1 base, with 8 bases left in between. Germline lookup yields CDR1 SNHLY and CDR2 FYNNEI. This CDR3 is CASRGSGTDTQYF. CDR3 nucleotide sequence: TGTGCCAGCAGGGGTAGCGGCACAGATACGCAGTATTTT.